Each of the 7 T cell receptor beta chains below was sequenced from the same sample in a study of CXCR3-negative and CXCR3-positive naive CD8 T cells. In preparing the TRB cDNA libraries, 5' RACE with UMI labels was used. TCRdb re-analyzed the 5' RACE reads; it lists each CDR3 protein once, without DNA. This repertoire comprises approximately 58,000 distinct CDR3 sequences; its ten largest clones make up approximately 0.45%. Material for sequencing was naive CXCR3- CD8+ T cells from blood. Subset given: CD45RO-CCR7+CD27+CD95- naive CD8+ T cells lacking CXCR3 (TNR3-). The source is a human donor in good health. Some clones in this sample may be carry-over from other donors' samples.

The chain joins TRBV25-1 to TRBJ2-7; TCRdb selects TRBD1, and the lack of DNA leaves this call unchecked. The CDR3 totals 15 residues. Looked up from germline, CDR1 is MGHDK and CDR2 is SYGVNS. The chain's CDR3 is CASSELWAGSYEQYF.

CDR3 amino acids: CASSFDGDPGELFF. V and J are TRBV28 and TRBJ2-2. In germline, CDR1 is MDHEN, CDR2 SYDVKM. The CDR3 sequence is 14 residues long.

The genes are TRBV7-3 and TRBJ1-5; with no DNA, the TCRdb D assignment of TRBD1 cannot be verified. Germline CDR1 reads SGHTA; CDR2 reads FQGTGA. The CDR3 consists of 13 residues. The CDR3 sequence is CASSLGDNQPQHF.

The chain combines TRBV7-2 with TRBJ1-1. The CDR3 covers 12 residues. Germline V lookup: CDR1 SGHTA, CDR2 FQGNSA. CDR3 sequence: CASSFGNTEAFF.

This chain uses TRBV6-2 or TRBV6-3 with TRBJ2-7; TCRdb selects TRBD1, and the lack of DNA leaves this call unchecked. Germline values: CDR1 MNHEY, CDR2 SVGEGT. This CDR3 has 14 amino acids. The CDR3: CASSYPGQGYEQYF.

J is TRBJ2-7 and V is TRBV29-1; TCRdb proposes TRBD1, but this gene call is untestable without DNA. The CDR3 contains 12 residues. From germline, CDR1 is SQVTM and CDR2 ANQGSEA. The CDR3 sequence is CSVQTQVFEQYF.

The V gene is TRBV29-1, the J gene TRBJ2-7. There are 14 residues in the CDR3. The germline gives CDR1 SQVTM, CDR2 ANQGSEA. This CDR3 is CSVVRQELPYEQYF.